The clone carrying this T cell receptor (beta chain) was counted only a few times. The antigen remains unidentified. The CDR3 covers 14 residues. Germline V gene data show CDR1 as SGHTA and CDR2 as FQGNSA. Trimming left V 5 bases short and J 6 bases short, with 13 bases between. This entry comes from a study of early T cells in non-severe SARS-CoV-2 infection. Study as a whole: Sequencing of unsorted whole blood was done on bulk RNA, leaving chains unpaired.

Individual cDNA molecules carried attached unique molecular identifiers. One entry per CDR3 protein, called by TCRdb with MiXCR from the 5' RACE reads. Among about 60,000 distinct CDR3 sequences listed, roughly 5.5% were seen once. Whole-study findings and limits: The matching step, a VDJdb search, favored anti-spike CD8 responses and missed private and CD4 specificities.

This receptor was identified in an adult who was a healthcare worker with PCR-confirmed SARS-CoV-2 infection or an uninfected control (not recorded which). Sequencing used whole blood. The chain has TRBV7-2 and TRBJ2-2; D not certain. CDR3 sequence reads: CASSVGLSPGELFF. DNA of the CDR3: TGTGCCAGCAGCGTCGGGCTCTCCCCCGGGGAGCTGTTTTTT.